Detailed here is one T cell receptor (beta chain). The data derive from a study of OX40 agonist ivuxolimab in advanced cancers. Libraries were prepared by immunoSEQ multiplex PCR; TCRdb keeps only in-frame clonotypes and omits some of them. Of approximately 110,000 clones in the sample, 85% to 95% are singletons; the top ten hold about 0.81%. J lost 0 bases, V lost 3 bases, and 5 bases had no gene match. Per germline, CDR1 MNHNY and CDR2 SVGAGI (reference sequence). The CDR3 contains 16 residues. The sequences come from CD4+ or CD8+ T cells sorted from blood, collected in a trial of the OX40 agonist ivuxolimab. V usage is TRBV6-6 and J usage is TRBJ1-3; 7 bases align to TRBD1. The sequence was obtained from an adult with an advanced solid tumor such as melanoma, head and neck, liver or kidney cancer. The CDR3 loop is CASSYTGASSGNTIYF. The CDR3 bases are TGTGCCAGCAGTTATACAGGGGCGTCCTCTGGAAACACCATATATTTT.